These 28 T cell receptor beta chains were all obtained from the same sample, sequenced in a study of molecular identifiers for immune sequencing clone quantification. TCRdb redid the calling of the PCR reads with MiXCR, one entry per CDR3 protein. The repertoire holds about 100,000 distinct CDR3 sequences, with 21% as singletons. The sequencing input was naive CD8+ T cells from blood, with Jurkat cell RNA spiked in. Subset denoted: FACS-sorted CD8+CD4-CCR7+CD45RA+ naive T cells. These receptors came from a human donor in good health. Some libraries in this study had Jurkat cell RNA spiked in.

The rearrangement uses TRBV6-2 or TRBV6-3 and TRBJ2-1; D may match TRBD1 or TRBD2 (5 bases each). The V gene's germline CDR1 is MNHEY and CDR2 SVGEGT. The V end lost 5 bases, the J end lost 2 bases, and 13 bases lay between the germline ends. The CDR3 spans 15 residues. The CDR3 sequence is CASSNRDGAYNEQFF. The CDR3 nucleotides are TGTGCCAGCAGTAACCGGGACGGTGCCTACAATGAGCAGTTCTTC.

With respect to this clonotype: A much bigger clone sits one base away, suggesting this may be a read error. The rearrangement joins TRBV7-8 to TRBJ2-4; TRBD2 matches at 7 bases. The germline V gene encodes CDR1 SGHVS and CDR2 FQNEAQ. The CDR3 runs to 17 residues. The CDR3 reads CTSSLLAGGVTKNIQYF. The CDR3 DNA sequence: TGTACCAGCAGCTTATTGGCTGGGGGGGTAACCAAAAACATTCAGTACTTC.

In its sample, this clonotype was seen many times. This chain uses TRBV20-1 with TRBJ2-7, with TRBD2 matching 8 bases. The CDR3 runs 13 residues. The junction had 2 bases not matched to a gene; V was cut back by 0 bases and J by 4 bases. The germline V gene has CDR1 DFQATT and CDR2 SNEGSKA (reference sequence). The CDR3 region has the DNA TGCAGTGCTAGAGACCAGCGGGGGTACGAGCAGTACTTC. It codes for CSARDQRGYEQYF.

This clonotype has only a few counts. This chain joins TRBV24-1 and TRBJ2-6; D not resolved. CDR1 KGHDR and CDR2 SFDVKD come from the germline V gene. V lost 9 bases and J lost 4, with 9 bases in between. The length of the CDR3 is 13 residues. CDR3 nucleotides: TGTGCCACCCTGCAGGCGGGGGCCAACGTCCTGACTTTC. Protein product: CATLQAGANVLTF.

Of note for this clonotype: One end of the junction does not line up with germline, which may come from a read error. J is TRBJ1-4 and V is TRBV4-3; D call uncertain. This CDR3 comprises 14 residues. The germline V gene has CDR1 LGHNA and CDR2 YSLEER. The CDR3, as DNA: TGCGCCAGCAGCCAAACACGCTTGAGCGAAAAACTGCTTTTT. This encodes CASSQTRLSEKLLF.

V and J are TRBV11-2 and TRBJ2-7, with D unclear. Trimming shortened V by 1 base and J by 0 bases, and 7 bases separated the two germline ends. CDR1 and CDR2 (germline): SGHAT, FQNNGV. CDR3 length: 14 amino acids. This CDR3 reads CASSLGHSSYEQYF. The CDR3 DNA reads TGTGCCAGCAGCTTAGGACACAGCTCCTACGAGCAGTACTTC.

About this clonotype: A single base separates this from a much larger clone, so it may be a read error. The J gene is TRBJ1-1, the V gene TRBV6-5; 7 bases fit TRBD1. The V segment lost 5 bases and the J segment 0 bases; nucleotides outside the gene matches: 18. CDR3 size: 19 residues. CDR1 MNHEY and CDR2 SVGAGI come from the germline V gene. CDR3 DNA sequence: TGTGCCAGCAGTCCCCATGGACAGGAGGCTCTATTCTTGAACACTGAAGCTTTCTTT. Translation: CASSPHGQEALFLNTEAFF.

Comment on this clonotype: The germline gene is not matched at one end of the junction; a read error may be the cause. V is TRBV6-5 and J is TRBJ1-1; TRBD1 matches at 12 bases. Germline CDR1 and CDR2: MNHEY and SVGAGI. The CDR3 consists of 17 residues. The CDR3 DNA is TGTGTCAGCAGTTACTCCGGGACAGGGGGCGGATTGACTGAAGCTTTCTTT. Its translation is CVSSYSGTGGGLTEAFF.

The chain has TRBV5-1 and TRBJ2-7; D unclear. CDR1 is SGHRS and CDR2 is YFSETQ in the germline V gene. Trimming removed 1 base at V and 5 bases at J, with 7 bases between. The length of the CDR3 is 12 residues. The CDR3 is CASSLLKDEQYF. The CDR3, as DNA: TGCGCCAGCAGCTTGTTGAAGGACGAGCAGTACTTC.

This clonotype has just a few counts. CDR3 in DNA: TGCGCCACCTCGGGACCGAATGAAAAACTGTTTTTT. Translating it yields CATSGPNEKLFF. The chain combines TRBV4-1 with TRBJ1-4, with D perhaps matching TRBD1 (5 bases). The germline V gene encodes CDR1 MGHRA and CDR2 YSYEKL. The CDR3 is 12 amino acids. V was shortened by 10 bases and J by 5 bases, with 11 bases between the two germline ends.

CDR3 sequence reads: CASSQGDSNYEQYF. In DNA, the CDR3 is TGTGCCAGCAGCCAAGGGGACAGCAACTACGAGCAGTACTTC. The J gene is TRBJ2-7, the V gene TRBV4-2; 7 nucleotides match TRBD1. Germline loops: CDR1 LGHNA, CDR2 YNFKEQ. The CDR3 length is 14 residues. The junction had 3 bases not matched to a gene; V was cut back by 1 base and J by 3 bases.

This rearrangement joins TRBV4-3 to TRBJ2-1; 9 nucleotides match TRBD2. The V and J ends lost 1 base and 0 bases, in that order; junction bases with no gene match: 4. CDR1 LGHNA and CDR2 YSLEER come from the germline V gene. The CDR3 length is 17 residues. The chain's CDR3 is CASSQAPGLASYNEQFF. DNA for the CDR3: TGCGCCAGCAGCCAAGCTCCGGGACTAGCCTCCTACAATGAGCAGTTCTTC.

In its sample, this clonotype was seen many times. The chain has TRBV29-1 and TRBJ2-1; TRBD2 aligns across 13 bases. The ends lost 6 bases at V and 0 bases at J; junction bases unmatched: 5. Looked up from germline, CDR1 is SQVTM and CDR2 is ANQGSEA. The CDR3 runs to 16 residues. CDR3 protein: CSVQLAGGSSYNEQFF. CDR3 bases: TGCAGCGTCCAACTAGCGGGAGGGAGCTCCTACAATGAGCAGTTCTTC.

This clonotype was detected a few times. J is TRBJ2-5 and V is TRBV27; 9 positions agree with TRBD1. The germline V gene has CDR1 MNHEY and CDR2 SMNVEV (reference sequence). Unmatched junction bases numbered 11, after V lost 5 bases and J lost 4 bases. CDR3 size: 16 residues. The CDR3 bases are TGTGCCAGCAGTCCTCACCGGGACAGGGTTTCAGAGACCCAGTACTTC. Its protein is CASSPHRDRVSETQYF.

A word on this clonotype: A single base separates this from a much larger clone, so it may be a read error. V usage is TRBV4-1 and J usage is TRBJ2-1; no firm D call. CDR1 and CDR2 (germline): MGHRA, YSYEKL. The CDR3 extends over 13 amino acids. CDR3 nucleotide sequence: TGCGCCAGCAGCCAGGTAGGATACAATGGGCAGTTCTTC. It translates to CASSQVGYNGQFF.

This clonotype was observed many times. The chain recombines TRBV30 with TRBJ2-3; 10 positions agree with TRBD2. V trimming: 3 bases; J trimming: 4 bases; junction bases outside the gene matches: 7. The CDR3 runs to 15 residues. Per the germline V gene, CDR1 is GTSNPN and CDR2 is SVGIG (reference sequence). The CDR3 DNA reads as TGTGCCTGGAGCGTCTTAGCGGGAGGCGCAGATACGCAGTATTTT. Translation: CAWSVLAGGADTQYF.

This clonotype was recorded many times. The chain recombines TRBV12-3 or TRBV12-4 with TRBJ2-1, with a possible D match to TRBD2 (6 bases). This CDR3 spans 13 amino acids. The V gene lost 6 bases and the J gene lost 4 bases, with 10 bases spanning the gap. The CDR3 is CASSPGGYNEQFF. The CDR3 coding sequence is TGTGCCAGCAGCCCTGGGGGGTACAATGAGCAGTTCTTC.

This clonotype occurred many times. The rearrangement links TRBV7-9 to TRBJ2-3, with 13 nucleotides matching TRBD2. CDR3 length equals 16 residues. V trimming: 5 bases; J trimming: 4 bases; junction bases outside the gene matches: 6. The V gene's germline CDR1 is SEHNR and CDR2 FQNEAQ (reference sequence). CDR3 sequence: CASSKFGLAGADTQYF. CDR3 sequence (DNA): TGTGCCAGCAGCAAATTCGGACTAGCGGGAGCAGATACGCAGTATTTT.

This clonotype came up many times. The chain joins TRBV25-1 to TRBJ2-2; 9 positions agree with TRBD2. The J segment lost 2 bases and the V segment lost 8 bases, leaving 12 bases of the junction unmatched. CDR1 and CDR2 (germline): MGHDK, SYGVNS. The CDR3 has 17 amino acids. The CDR3 region is CASPRAAGGPNTGELFF. CDR3 nucleotides: TGTGCCAGCCCCCGGGCAGCGGGGGGCCCCAACACCGGGGAGCTGTTTTTT.

This clonotype was seen many times. The chain carries TRBV7-9 and TRBJ2-2, with a possible D match to TRBD2 (5 bases). CDR3 size: 17 residues. In germline, CDR1 is SEHNR, CDR2 FQNEAQ (reference sequence). V dropped 6 bases and J dropped 1 base, with 18 bases sitting between them. This CDR3 reads CASRSTSGSLNTGELFF. CDR3 bases: TGTGCCAGCAGATCCACCTCGGGGTCTTTGAACACCGGGGAGCTGTTTTTT. Drawing the rest from reference TRBV7-9 and TRBJ2-2, the complete variable domain is DTGVSQNPRHKITKRGQNVTFRCDPISEHNRLYWYRQTLGQGPEFLTYFQNEAQLEKSRLLSDRFSAERPKGSFSTLEIQRTEQGDSAMYLCASRSTSGSLNTGELFFGEGSRLTVL.

This clonotype was observed a handful of times. The chain couples TRBV7-2 to TRBJ2-7; 12 bases fit TRBD1. V was pared by 8 bases and J by 7 bases, with 6 bases of the junction left unmatched. Germline V lookup: CDR1 SGHTA, CDR2 FQGNSA. The CDR3 runs to 13 residues. The CDR3 sequence is CASRGQGAGEQYF. In DNA, the CDR3 is TGTGCCAGCCGGGGACAGGGGGCCGGTGAGCAGTACTTC.

The chain combines TRBV11-1 with TRBJ2-1, with TRBD1 as a possible D gene (5 bases). V lost 8 bases and J 2 bases, leaving 16 bases between the germline ends. The CDR3 spans 15 residues. From germline, CDR1 is SGHAT and CDR2 FQDESV (reference sequence). This chain's CDR3 is CASRKGKNAYNEQFF. CDR3 bases: TGTGCCAGCCGCAAGGGGAAAAACGCCTACAATGAGCAGTTCTTC.

In this sample, this clonotype turned up a few times. The chain has TRBV7-9 and TRBJ2-2; 14 nucleotides align to TRBD2. Germline values: CDR1 SEHNR, CDR2 FQNEAQ (reference sequence). Unmatched junction bases numbered 11, after V lost 6 bases and J lost 5 bases. There are 18 residues in the CDR3. The chain's CDR3 is CASRPTRRLAGGTGELFF. Here the CDR3 DNA reads TGTGCCAGCAGACCAACCCGGAGACTAGCGGGAGGGACCGGGGAGCTGTTTTTT.

In this sample, this clonotype turned up many times. CDR3 DNA: TGTGCCACCACCACCGCCAGGGCAGATACGCAGTATTTT. It codes for CATTTARADTQYF. The V gene is TRBV6-6, the J gene TRBJ2-3; maybe TRBD1 (5 bases). There are 13 residues in the CDR3. Trimming pared 10 bases from V and 4 bases from J, leaving 15 bases between. The germline V gene has CDR1 MNHNY and CDR2 SVGAGI (reference sequence).

The gene calls are TRBV28 and TRBJ2-1, with 8 nucleotides matching TRBD2. The CDR3 length is 15 residues. Losses at the gene ends were 3 bases for V and 4 bases for J; bases not matched to a gene: 5. Germline V CDR1 and CDR2: MDHEN, SYDVKM. The CDR3 DNA follows: TGTGCCAGCAGTTTCCGGGAGGGCCGGTACAATGAGCAGTTCTTC. This codes for CASSFREGRYNEQFF.

In its sample, this clonotype was seen many times. The rearrangement uses TRBV15 and TRBJ2-3; D is undetermined. The V and J ends lost 6 bases and 4 bases respectively, with 20 bases between them. The CDR3 has 16 amino acids. Germline-derived CDR1 and CDR2 are LNHNV and YYDKDF (reference sequence). CDR3 sequence reads: CATSQTSLFGADTQYF. DNA for the CDR3: TGTGCCACCAGTCAGACCTCTTTATTTGGAGCAGATACGCAGTATTTT.

The gene calls are TRBV19 and TRBJ2-1, with D hard to call. Germline CDR1 is LNHDA and CDR2 is SQIVND (reference sequence). V was pared by 1 base and J by 7 bases, with 8 bases between. The CDR3 sequence is 13 residues long. This CDR3 is CASSIGLVNEQFF. CDR3 nucleotides: TGTGCCAGTAGTATAGGGCTCGTGAATGAGCAGTTCTTC.

This clonotype appeared many times. This chain links TRBV30 with TRBJ2-4; the D gene is possibly TRBD1 (6 bases). CDR3 size: 15 residues. Germline CDR1 reads GTSNPN; CDR2 reads SVGIG (reference sequence). The germline V and J ends were trimmed by 0 bases and 8 bases, with 17 bases remaining between them. The CDR3 spells CAWSVQGPPADIQYF. The CDR3 DNA is TGTGCCTGGAGTGTACAGGGCCCTCCGGCGGACATTCAGTACTTC.